The 31 T cell receptor beta chains reported below all come from one sample, sequenced in a study of blood T cells in healthy people across ages. The authors ran a second PCR of roughly 6 to 12 cycles using a sample-barcoded 5' primer and a J-beta primer mix. TCRdb itself ran the 5' RACE reads through MiXCR, one entry per CDR3 protein. The data hold around 1,600,000 distinct CDR3 sequences, with approximately 43% observed a single time. Sequenced input: blood. These receptors all stem from a woman under 30 in good health.

This chain links TRBV7-2 with TRBJ2-3, with D uncertain. There are 13 residues in the CDR3. Germline values: CDR1 SGHTA, CDR2 FQGNSA. Trimming left V 5 bases short and J 1 base short, with 7 bases between. CDR3 bases: TGTGCCAGCAGCGTTATCGGCACAGATACGCAGTATTTT. This translates into CASSVIGTDTQYF.

The chain recombines TRBV7-2 with TRBJ2-1; D is ambiguous. The V end lost 5 bases, the J end lost 4 bases, and 9 bases lay between the germline ends. The CDR3 has 13 residues. Germline V lookup: CDR1 SGHTA, CDR2 FQGNSA. The CDR3 DNA sequence: TGTGCCAGCAGCGGGCGGCGTTACAATGAGCAGTTCTTC. Translated: CASSGRRYNEQFF.

In this sample, this clonotype turned up a few times. The chain couples TRBV13 to TRBJ2-7; the match to TRBD2 covers 9 bases. Germline V gives CDR1 PRHDT, CDR2 FYEKMQ (reference sequence). The CDR3 has 15 residues. After removal of 6 bases from V and 7 bases from J, the junction contained 13 bases not matched to a gene. CDR3 protein: CASSPRLAAYNEQYF. DNA for the CDR3: TGTGCCAGCAGTCCTCGACTAGCGGCCTACAATGAGCAGTACTTC. Together with reference TRBV13 and TRBJ2-7, the CDR3 gives the full variable domain: AAGVIQSPRHLIKEKRETATLKCYPIPRHDTVYWYQQGPGQDPQFLISFYEKMQSDKGSIPDRFSAQQFSDYHSELNMSSLELGDSALYFCASSPRLAAYNEQYFGPGTRLTVT.

This clonotype was seen more than once but under ten times. The chain carries TRBV7-9 and TRBJ1-1; D might be TRBD1 (6 bases). V dropped 5 bases and J dropped 0 bases, with 16 bases sitting between them. The CDR3 spans 16 residues. Germline CDR1 is SEHNR and CDR2 is FQNEAQ (reference sequence). Here the CDR3 reads CASSPRGMRMNTEAFF. DNA for the CDR3: TGTGCCAGCAGCCCGAGGGGGATGAGGATGAACACTGAAGCTTTCTTT. Complete variable domain (other parts from reference TRBV7-9 and TRBJ1-1): DTGVSQNPRHKITKRGQNVTFRCDPISEHNRLYWYRQTLGQGPEFLTYFQNEAQLEKSRLLSDRFSAERPKGSFSTLEIQRTEQGDSAMYLCASSPRGMRMNTEAFFGQGTRLTVV.

This chain joins TRBV4-2 and TRBJ2-3; perhaps TRBD2 as D (5 bases). Germline CDR1 and CDR2: LGHNA and YNFKEQ. Between the trimmed V and J ends, which lost 4 bases and 1 base, there was a span of 12 bases. The length of the CDR3 is 15 residues. In DNA, the CDR3 is TGTGCCAGCAGCCCGACCGGGGTCCGCACAGATACGCAGTATTTT. This codes for CASSPTGVRTDTQYF.

The chain employs TRBV2 and TRBJ2-1; TRBD2 matches at 7 bases. V was clipped by 4 bases and J by 4 bases; unmatched bases: 4. There are 14 residues in the CDR3. The germline V gene encodes CDR1 SNHLY and CDR2 FYNNEI. The CDR3, as DNA: TGTGCCAGCAGTGGACTAGCAAGATACAATGAGCAGTTCTTC. As protein: CASSGLARYNEQFF.

The rearrangement uses TRBV6-2 or TRBV6-3 and TRBJ1-5; D unclear. This CDR3 region has 14 residues. Germline CDR1 and CDR2: MNHEY and SVGEGT. Deletions cut 2 bases from V and 3 bases from J, with 8 bases between. The CDR3 bases are TGTGCCAGCAGTTACACCAGACTCAATCAGCCCCAGCATTTT. It specifies CASSYTRLNQPQHF.

About this clonotype: At one of its ends the junction is not consistent with the germline gene, which may arise from a read error. This chain joins TRBV4-3 and TRBJ2-3; D is possibly TRBD1 (7 bases). CDR3 length: 16 residues. CDR1 is LGHNA and CDR2 is YSLEER in the germline V gene. Here the CDR3 DNA reads TGCGCCAGCAGCCACTACGGGACTTTAGGGACAGATGCGCAGTATTTT. It translates to CASSHYGTLGTDAQYF.

The CDR3 protein is CAISERTSGSNEQFF. The CDR3 nucleotides are TGTGCCATCAGTGAGAGGACAAGCGGGAGCAATGAGCAGTTCTTC. The V call is TRBV10-3, the J call TRBJ2-1; 8 bases fit TRBD2. The length of the CDR3 is 15 residues. With V trimmed by 2 bases and J by 6 bases, 6 bases remained unmatched. CDR1 is ENHRY and CDR2 is SYGVKD in the germline V gene.

This clonotype has a handful of counts. The rearrangement links TRBV7-2 to TRBJ2-1; D tentatively reads TRBD1 or TRBD2 (6 bases each). CDR3 size: 13 residues. The V end lost 6 bases, the J end lost 9 bases, and 15 bases lay between the germline ends. Per germline, CDR1 SGHTA and CDR2 FQGNSA. CDR3 amino acids: CASSLSGGIEQFF. The CDR3 DNA follows: TGTGCCAGCAGTTTATCCGGGGGCATTGAGCAGTTCTTC.

This clonotype has a handful of counts. The chain links TRBV7-2 to TRBJ2-1, with 7 positions matching TRBD1. Germline CDR1 reads SGHTA; CDR2 reads FQGNSA. The CDR3 consists of 15 residues. Losses at the gene ends were 6 bases for V and 4 bases for J; bases not matched to a gene: 9. This CDR3 is CASRPRQGRYNEQFF. In nucleotides, the CDR3 is TGTGCCAGCAGGCCCAGACAGGGCCGATACAATGAGCAGTTCTTC.

This clonotype has a count of ten or more. DNA for the CDR3: TGTGCCAGCAGCCACAGGGGAAACACTGAAGCTTTCTTT. Translating gives CASSHRGNTEAFF. The rearrangement uses TRBV3-1 and TRBJ1-1; tentatively, D is TRBD1 (6 bases). With 3 bases removed from V and 2 bases from J, the gap between germline ends came to 7 bases. The CDR3 length is 13 residues. Germline lookup yields CDR1 LGHDT and CDR2 YNNKEL (reference sequence).

This clonotype was counted only a few times. V usage is TRBV27 and J usage is TRBJ2-3; D is unclear. The germline V gene has CDR1 MNHEY and CDR2 SMNVEV (reference sequence). The CDR3 sequence is 13 residues long. The V gene lost 7 bases and the J gene lost 1 base, with 9 bases spanning the gap. The CDR3 protein is CASILRGTDTQYF. CDR3 nucleotide sequence: TGTGCCAGCATCTTACGGGGCACAGATACGCAGTATTTT.

This clonotype showed up just once. A read error may produce the germline difference seen at one junction end. This chain links TRBV10-3 with TRBJ1-6; 9 nucleotides match TRBD1. This CDR3 region has 15 residues. From germline, CDR1 is ENHRY and CDR2 SYGVKD. The CDR3 region is CAISDRGTYNSPPHF. CDR3 coding DNA: TGTGCCATCAGCGACAGGGGGACCTATAATTCACCCCCCCACTTT.

V is TRBV29-1 and J is TRBJ1-2, with 7 bases matching TRBD1. This CDR3 has 12 residues. CDR1 and CDR2 (germline): SQVTM, ANQGSEA. V lost 0 bases to trimming and J lost 8 bases; unmatched junction nucleotides: 3. The CDR3 coding sequence is TGCAGCGTTGAAGATACAGGGGAAGGCTACACCTTC. Its protein product is CSVEDTGEGYTF. Combining the CDR3 with reference TRBV29-1 and TRBJ1-2 gives the whole variable domain SAVISQKPSRDICQRGTSLTIQCQVDSQVTMMFWYRQQPGQSLTLIATANQGSEATYESGFVIDKFPISRPNLTFSTLTVSNMSPEDSSIYLCSVEDTGEGYTFGSGTRLTVV.

This clonotype was seen a handful of times. Relative to the germline gene, one junction end is altered; a read error may explain this. The V gene is TRBV7-2, the J gene TRBJ2-1; TRBD1 is a possible D gene (6 bases). Germline V CDR1 and CDR2: SGHTA, FQGNSA. CDR3 length: 14 residues. This chain's CDR3 is CASSFTGPGDEQFF. The CDR3 coding sequence is TGTGCCAGTAGCTTCACAGGGCCGGGTGATGAGCAGTTCTTC.

The chain uses TRBV20-1 and TRBJ2-5, with D tentatively TRBD1 or TRBD2 (5 bases each). The CDR3 is 13 residues long. V lost 3 bases and J lost 2, with 10 bases in between. Germline CDR1 reads DFQATT; CDR2 reads SNEGSKA (reference sequence). In DNA, the CDR3 is TGCAGTGCTAGGGCCGGGGCACAAGAGACCCAGTACTTC. It encodes CSARAGAQETQYF.

This chain connects TRBV12-3 or TRBV12-4 to TRBJ1-6; a weak D match, TRBD1 (6 bases). CDR3 length: 14 amino acids. V was clipped by 6 bases and J by 0 bases, with 6 bases between them. The CDR3 spells CASRDSSYNSPLHF. CDR3 nucleotide sequence: TGTGCCAGCAGGGACAGCTCCTATAATTCACCCCTCCACTTT.

The genes are TRBV10-3 and TRBJ2-5; D tentatively fits TRBD1 or TRBD2 (5 bases each). This CDR3 comprises 17 residues. CDR1 and CDR2 from the germline V gene are ENHRY and SYGVKD. Between the trimmed V and J ends, which lost 4 bases and 2 bases, there was a span of 20 bases. The CDR3: CAISGPLGDHTQETQYF. CDR3 nucleotides: TGTGCCATCAGTGGCCCATTGGGGGACCACACTCAAGAGACCCAGTACTTC.

The chain has TRBV7-7 and TRBJ2-1; D is possibly TRBD2 (5 bases). Trimming removed 1 base from V and 9 bases from J, with 10 bases in between. CDR1 and CDR2 from the germline V gene are SSHAT and FNYEAQ (reference sequence). The CDR3 runs 13 residues. The CDR3 here is CASSLVVDSEQFF. The DNA for the CDR3 is TGTGCCAGCAGCTTAGTTGTGGACTCTGAGCAGTTCTTC.

The chain couples TRBV12-3 or TRBV12-4 to TRBJ2-5, with 9 bases lining up with TRBD1. The CDR3 is 14 amino acids. V trimming: 6 bases; J trimming: 1 base; junction bases outside the gene matches: 3. The CDR3 loop reads CASSRQGGQETQYF. CDR3 sequence (DNA): TGTGCCAGCAGCAGACAGGGGGGCCAAGAGACCCAGTACTTC.

V usage is TRBV11-2 and J usage is TRBJ2-1; 13 bases are a match to TRBD2. Germline V gives CDR1 SGHAT, CDR2 FQNNGV. CDR3 length: 17 amino acids. V shed 4 bases and J 6 bases; nucleotides not matched to a gene: 9. The CDR3 DNA follows: TGTGCCAGCAGCTCCCCAGGACTAGCGGGGGTAGGCAATGAGCAGTTCTTC. Translated: CASSSPGLAGVGNEQFF.

V gene TRBV7-2 combines with J gene TRBJ2-3, with a possible D match to TRBD2 (5 bases). Per the germline V gene, CDR1 is SGHTA and CDR2 is FQGNSA. CDR3 length: 15 amino acids. Trimming removed 6 bases at V and 0 bases at J, with 13 bases between. CDR3 amino acids: CASSLAIHSTDTQYF. CDR3 in DNA: TGTGCCAGCAGTCTAGCAATCCATAGCACAGATACGCAGTATTTT.

The chain carries TRBV20-1 and TRBJ2-1; 8 nucleotides match TRBD2. The CDR3 is 15 residues long. Trimming at V came to 5 bases and at J to 10 bases, leaving 16 bases not matched to a gene. Germline CDR1 is DFQATT and CDR2 is SNEGSKA (reference sequence). CDR3 nucleotide sequence: TGCAGTGCTGACGACGCTGAGCGGGAGTTGCGGGAGCAGTTCTTC. This sequence encodes CSADDAERELREQFF.

CDR3 residues: CASSEDPSGGTYNEQFF. CDR3 coding DNA: TGTGCCAGCAGTGAGGATCCTAGCGGGGGAACCTACAATGAGCAGTTCTTC. This chain joins TRBV25-1 and TRBJ2-1; the match to TRBD2 covers 10 bases. The germline CDR1 and CDR2 sequences are MGHDK and SYGVNS. This CDR3 region has 17 residues. The trim removed 3 bases at V and 2 bases at J, leaving 7 bases unmatched.

This clonotype was counted only a few times. The chain has TRBV28 and TRBJ1-2; TRBD1 might be the D (5 bases). The V and J ends lost 3 bases and 8 bases respectively, with 10 bases between them. CDR3 length: 12 amino acids. Germline CDR1 MDHEN, CDR2 SYDVKM. DNA for the CDR3: TGTGCCAGCAGTTTTCCCCAGGGAGGCTACACCTTC. Protein: CASSFPQGGYTF.

This chain uses TRBV24-1 with TRBJ2-4; tentatively, D is TRBD1 (6 bases). Deletions cut 2 bases from V and 1 base from J, with 8 bases between. The CDR3 length is 15 residues. Germline V gene sequence: CDR1 KGHDR, CDR2 SFDVKD. CDR3 in DNA: TGTGCCACCAGTGATTCGCAGGGGGCCAAAAACATTCAGTACTTC. Encoded protein: CATSDSQGAKNIQYF.

This clonotype occurred once. This chain joins TRBV29-1 and TRBJ2-3; no clear D gene. Germline V gives CDR1 SQVTM, CDR2 ANQGSEA. The CDR3 runs to 14 residues. Trimming took 1 base from V and 6 from J, leaving 14 bases between them. CDR3 amino acids: CSVEGRALVDTQYF. For the CDR3, the DNA is TGCAGCGTTGAAGGCCGGGCCTTGGTGGATACGCAGTATTTT.

Remarks on this clonotype: Its ends do not fully match the called genes, so a read error is possible. This chain connects TRBV3-1 to TRBJ2-5; 13 nucleotides align to TRBD2. The CDR3 is 19 amino acids. Germline CDR1 reads LGHDT; CDR2 reads YNNKEL (reference sequence). The DNA for the CDR3 is TGTGCCAGCAGCCAAGATGGACTAGCGGGAGAGGGTTATAGAGAGGCCCAGTACTTC. The encoded protein is CASSQDGLAGEGYREAQYF.

This chain's CDR3 is CASSSATSGRSSTDTQYF. The CDR3 DNA follows: TGCGCCAGCAGCTCAGCCACTAGCGGGAGGAGTAGCACAGATACGCAGTATTTT. The chain couples TRBV5-1 to TRBJ2-3, with 12 bases fitting TRBD2. Per the germline V gene, CDR1 is SGHRS and CDR2 is YFSETQ. V lost 3 bases to trimming and J lost 0 bases; unmatched junction nucleotides: 8. This CDR3 has 18 residues. The full variable domain, with the rest looked up from reference TRBV5-1 and TRBJ2-3, is KAGVTQTPRYLIKTRGQQVTLSCSPISGHRSVSWYQQTPGQGLQFLFEYFSETQRNKGNFPGRFSGRQFSNSRSEMNVSTLELGDSALYLCASSSATSGRSSTDTQYFGPGTRLTVL.

This chain links TRBV30 with TRBJ1-2; D may be TRBD1 (6 bases). This CDR3 comprises 13 residues. V lost 7 bases and J lost 4, with 16 bases in between. The germline V gene encodes CDR1 GTSNPN and CDR2 SVGIG (reference sequence). The CDR3, as DNA: TGTGCCTCAAGACAGGATTCTCCCTATGGCTACACCTTC. It translates to CASRQDSPYGYTF.